These 30 T cell receptor beta chains originate from one sample sequenced in a study of cytomegalovirus exposure and HLA in healthy donors. The primer mix had 60 Vbeta and 13 Jbeta primers. Generated by immunoSEQ multiplex PCR, the TCRdb table keeps only in-frame clones and is missing some. The sample has about 210,000 clones, about 81% seen once; the top ten hold roughly 6%. The sequenced material came from PBMCs. These receptor sequences come from a man aged 40-50 years in good health and CMV-seropositive.

This clone is a singleton in its sample. The V and J genes are TRBV7-9 and TRBJ2-7, with a possible D match to TRBD1 (6 bases). Germline loops: CDR1 SEHNR, CDR2 FQNEAQ (reference sequence). The CDR3 loop spans 14 amino acids. The V end lost 1 base, the J end lost 6 bases, and 13 bases lay between the germline ends. In DNA form, the CDR3 reads TGTGCCAGCAGCTTAGTGGCAGGGGCAGGCGAGCAGTACTTC. This gives the protein CASSLVAGAGEQYF. Full variable domain (outside the CDR3, taken from reference TRBV7-9 and TRBJ2-7): DTGVSQNPRHKITKRGQNVTFRCDPISEHNRLYWYRQTLGQGPEFLTYFQNEAQLEKSRLLSDRFSAERPKGSFSTLEIQRTEQGDSAMYLCASSLVAGAGEQYFGPGTRLTVT.

The genes are TRBV18 and TRBJ1-5; TRBD1 matches at 9 bases. The V segment lost 8 bases and the J segment 0 bases; nucleotides outside the gene matches: 5. This CDR3 comprises 15 residues. CDR1 KGHSH and CDR2 LQKENI come from the germline V gene. In nucleotides, the CDR3 is TGTGCCAGCCATGGACAGGGGTATAGCAATCAGCCCCAGCATTTT. It codes for CASHGQGYSNQPQHF.

The chain joins TRBV14 to TRBJ1-5; 7 bases are a match to TRBD1. The CDR3 contains 14 residues. Germline V lookup: CDR1 SGHDN, CDR2 FVKESK. V lost 5 bases, J lost 7 bases, and 8 bases stayed unmatched. The CDR3, as DNA: TGTGCCAGCAGCTCGGGACAGCTGGAACAGCCCCAGCATTTT. Its translation is CASSSGQLEQPQHF.

As for this clone: One end of the junction fails to match germline, which may point to a read error. The rearrangement joins TRBV7-9 to TRBJ1-1; 7 nucleotides match TRBD1. The CDR3 spans 14 residues. From germline, CDR1 is SEHNR and CDR2 FQNEAQ (reference sequence). In DNA, the CDR3 is TGTGCCGGCAGCTCCTACAGGGGTAACACTGAAGCTTTCTTT. Translated: CAGSSYRGNTEAFF.

The gene calls are TRBV7-3 and TRBJ2-3; perhaps TRBD2 as D (6 bases). The CDR3 is 17 residues long. The germline V gene encodes CDR1 SGHTA and CDR2 FQGTGA. With 1 base removed from V and 0 bases from J, the gap between germline ends came to 14 bases. This chain's CDR3 is CASSLKPAGPSTDTQYF. CDR3 sequence (DNA): TGTGCCAGCAGCTTAAAGCCCGCGGGGCCTAGCACAGATACGCAGTATTTT.

V gene TRBV6-1 combines with J gene TRBJ1-4, with D perhaps matching TRBD1 (6 bases). Per germline, CDR1 MNHNS and CDR2 SASEGT. This CDR3 is built from 15 residues. Trimming took off 6 bases at V and 0 bases at J, with 11 bases between the two ends. The chain's CDR3 is CASRQGPATNEKLFF. CDR3 DNA sequence: TGTGCCAGCAGACAGGGTCCTGCAACTAATGAAAAACTGTTTTTT.

V usage is TRBV7-6 and J usage is TRBJ2-7; TRBD2 might be the D (6 bases). From germline, CDR1 is SGHVS and CDR2 FNYEAQ. The CDR3 is 16 amino acids. Between the trimmed V and J ends, which lost 4 bases and 0 bases, there was a span of 16 bases. The CDR3 DNA reads as TGTGCCAGCAGCTCGGAGGGCACTAGTAGCTCCTACGAGCAGTACTTC. Its translation is CASSSEGTSSSYEQYF.

The V gene is TRBV15, the J gene TRBJ1-4; 9 bases are a match to TRBD1. Germline trimming cut 5 bases from V and 8 bases from J; bases unmatched to any gene: 6. Germline values: CDR1 LNHNV, CDR2 YYDKDF (reference sequence). CDR3 size: 14 residues. For the CDR3, the DNA is TGTGCCACCAGCTGGGGACAGGGAGGCGAAAAACTGTTTTTT. Translated, it gives CATSWGQGGEKLFF.

This chain connects TRBV2 to TRBJ2-5; tentatively, D is TRBD2 (6 bases). CDR1 SNHLY and CDR2 FYNNEI come from the germline V gene. This CDR3 has 12 residues. V was shortened by 4 bases and J by 4 bases, with 7 bases between the two germline ends. DNA for the CDR3: TGTGCCAGCAGTGTGGGGGGAGAGACCCAGTACTTC. As protein: CASSVGGETQYF.

The genes are TRBV19 and TRBJ1-5; D uncertain. V gave up 0 bases and J gave up 3 bases, with 9 bases separating them. The CDR3 sequence is 15 residues long. From germline, CDR1 is LNHDA and CDR2 SQIVND (reference sequence). The CDR3 DNA reads TGTGCCAGTAGTATAGAGCGGGCCTTCAATCAGCCCCAGCATTTT. Its translation is CASSIERAFNQPQHF.

CDR3 in amino acids: CASSQEGGETQYF. CDR3 nucleotide sequence: TGTGCCAGCAGCCAGGAAGGGGGAGAGACCCAGTACTTC. The rearrangement joins TRBV4-2 to TRBJ2-5; maybe TRBD1 (6 bases). CDR1 is LGHNA, CDR2 YNFKEQ, per germline. V was shortened by 3 bases and J by 4 bases, with 9 bases between the two germline ends. The CDR3 is 13 amino acids.

V and J are TRBV10-3 and TRBJ2-7; the match to TRBD2 covers 9 bases. Germline CDR1 is ENHRY and CDR2 is SYGVKD. V gave up 3 bases and J gave up 3 bases; unmatched junction bases: 6. The CDR3 runs to 15 residues. CDR3 in DNA: TGTGCCATCAGTGACCCCGGGACTAGCAGCTACGAGCAGTACTTC. Protein product: CAISDPGTSSYEQYF.

The chain is built from TRBV6-1 and TRBJ2-1; D may be TRBD2 (6 bases). Looked up from germline, CDR1 is MNHNS and CDR2 is SASEGT. The CDR3 runs 14 residues. Trimming left V 4 bases short and J 10 bases short, with 17 bases between. CDR3 protein: CASSGGGGVREQFF. The DNA for the CDR3 is TGTGCCAGCAGTGGGGGAGGTGGGGTCCGGGAGCAGTTCTTC.

The chain uses TRBV5-4 and TRBJ1-1, with D hard to call. V lost 5 bases and J lost 1, with 9 bases in between. Germline V gene lookup returns CDR1 SGHNT and CDR2 YYREEE (reference sequence). This CDR3 is built from 13 residues. CDR3 sequence: CASSQQENTEAFF. The CDR3 DNA is TGTGCCAGCAGTCAACAAGAGAACACTGAAGCTTTCTTT.

The chain has TRBV6-4 and TRBJ2-1, with D perhaps matching TRBD1 (5 bases). The CDR3 covers 13 residues. V lost 5 bases to trimming and J lost 3 bases, with 8 bases between them. Germline V gives CDR1 MRHNA, CDR2 SNTAGT. This chain's CDR3 is CASSRGLYNEQFF. The CDR3 DNA reads TGTGCCAGCAGTAGGGGCCTCTACAATGAGCAGTTCTTC.

Note on this clone: A junction end diverges from the germline sequence, so it may reflect a read error. The chain has TRBV27 and TRBJ2-1, with TRBD1 matching over 9 bases. Germline V gene lookup returns CDR1 MNHEY and CDR2 SMNVEV (reference sequence). CDR3 length: 16 amino acids. The CDR3 reads CATQFLNPGTGNERFF. In nucleotides, the CDR3 is TGTGCCACCCAATTCCTAAACCCCGGGACAGGGAATGAGCGGTTCTTC.

The V gene is TRBV5-1, the J gene TRBJ2-7, with a tentative D call TRBD1 (6 bases). Germline lookup yields CDR1 SGHRS and CDR2 YFSETQ. Trimming shortened V by 2 bases and J by 0 bases, and 18 bases separated the two germline ends. This CDR3 is built from 17 residues. The CDR3 spells CASSFPQGLEYSYEQYF. The CDR3 DNA follows: TGCGCCAGCAGCTTCCCCCAGGGGCTTGAATACTCCTACGAGCAGTACTTC.

The chain carries TRBV11-2 and TRBJ2-7; 8 bases agree with TRBD2. J gave up 4 bases and V 0 bases, and 5 bases lay outside the gene matches. The CDR3 contains 15 residues. Germline V gives CDR1 SGHAT, CDR2 FQNNGV. CDR3 in amino acids: CASSLDSPSGYEQYV. The CDR3 nucleotides read TGTGCCAGCAGCTTAGATTCGCCTAGCGGGTACGAGCAGTACGTC.

The chain recombines TRBV18 with TRBJ2-1; D is undetermined. This CDR3 has 12 amino acids. V shed 5 bases and J shed 6 bases, with 8 bases lying between them. Germline CDR1 KGHSH, CDR2 LQKENI. The CDR3 sequence: CASSSGVNEQFF. CDR3 nucleotides: TGTGCCAGCTCATCTGGAGTCAATGAGCAGTTCTTC.

The gene calls are TRBV5-1 and TRBJ2-1; 9 bases are a match to TRBD2. V gave up 5 bases and J gave up 0 bases; unmatched junction bases: 3. This CDR3 has 15 residues. Germline V gene sequence: CDR1 SGHRS, CDR2 YFSETQ. The DNA of the CDR3 is TGCGCCAGCAGATCAGCGGGAGGCTCCTACAATGAGCAGTTCTTC. This sequence encodes CASRSAGGSYNEQFF.

The rearrangement links TRBV18 to TRBJ2-7; TRBD1 aligns across 7 bases. The CDR3 extends over 12 amino acids. From germline, CDR1 is KGHSH and CDR2 LQKENI. V dropped 6 bases and J dropped 4; count of bases not matched to a gene: 3. In DNA, the CDR3 is TGTGCCAGCTCTCAACAGGGGTACGAGCAGTACGTC. Translated: CASSQQGYEQYV.

V and J are TRBV6-5 and TRBJ2-1; 7 positions agree with TRBD1. This CDR3 region has 15 residues. Trimming at V came to 5 bases and at J to 0 bases, leaving 4 bases not matched to a gene. CDR1 is MNHEY and CDR2 is SVGAGI in the germline V gene. CDR3 in DNA: TGTGCCAGCAGTAGCCGGGACAGCTCCTACAATGAGCAGTTCTTC. This sequence encodes CASSSRDSSYNEQFF.

V and J are TRBV15 and TRBJ1-1; the D gene is possibly TRBD1 (5 bases). CDR3 length: 13 residues. Germline assignment: CDR1 LNHNV and CDR2 YYDKDF (reference sequence). Trimming shortened V by 5 bases and J by 7 bases, and 14 bases separated the two germline ends. In nucleotides, the CDR3 is TGTGCCACCAGCCTCGGGGGGTTTGATGAAGCTTTCTTT. Its translation is CATSLGGFDEAFF. Using reference TRBV15 and TRBJ1-1 for the parts outside the CDR3, the full variable domain is DAMVIQNPRYQVTQFGKPVTLSCSQTLNHNVMYWYQQKSSQAPKLLFHYYDKDFNNEADTPDNFQSRRPNTSFCFLDIRSPGLGDTAMYLCATSLGGFDEAFFGQGTRLTVV.

J is TRBJ2-5 and V is TRBV4-1; D unresolved. The CDR3 length is 14 residues. The V and J ends lost 2 bases and 1 base respectively, with 8 bases between them. The germline CDR1 and CDR2 sequences are MGHRA and YSYEKL. This chain's CDR3 is CASSQPGPQETQYF. CDR3 DNA: TGCGCCAGCAGCCAACCGGGTCCCCAAGAGACCCAGTACTTC.

The chain joins TRBV13 to TRBJ1-2, with 7 bases lining up with TRBD1. Germline V gene data show CDR1 as PRHDT and CDR2 as FYEKMQ (reference sequence). V lost 4 bases and J lost 6; bases outside the gene matches: 11. This CDR3 has 15 residues. CDR3 DNA sequence: TGTGCCAGCAGCTCTTTTACAGGGGAGGTGAATGGCTACACCTTC. Translation gives CASSSFTGEVNGYTF.

In regard to this clone: The junction and the germline gene differ at one end; a read error may be behind it. This chain links TRBV7-9 with TRBJ1-1; D is unclear. Germline CDR1 and CDR2: SEHNR and FQNEAQ (reference sequence). The CDR3 covers 14 residues. Here the CDR3 reads CSSSLLAGDTEAFF. DNA for the CDR3: TGTTCCAGCAGCTTGTTAGCGGGAGACACTGAAGCTTTCTTT.

The V gene is TRBV29-1, the J gene TRBJ2-1; unclear D gene. Trimming took off 7 bases at V and 3 bases at J, with 13 bases between the two ends. This CDR3 has 13 amino acids. Germline V gene data show CDR1 as SQVTM and CDR2 as ANQGSEA. The DNA of the CDR3 is TGCAGCGGCAAGGAGAGCAACTACAATGAGCAGTTCTTC. Encoded protein: CSGKESNYNEQFF.

This rearrangement joins TRBV9 to TRBJ1-1; 7 bases map to TRBD1. The J segment lost 3 bases and the V segment lost 0 bases, leaving 5 bases of the junction unmatched. Germline CDR1 reads SGDLS; CDR2 reads YYNGEE. This CDR3 is built from 15 residues. The CDR3 nucleotides are TGTGCCAGCAGCGTAGGCACAGGGGCAGACACTGAAGCTTTCTTT. It specifies CASSVGTGADTEAFF.

This chain uses TRBV5-1 with TRBJ2-5; the D gene is possibly TRBD1 (5 bases). The CDR3 is made up of 13 amino acids. Germline values: CDR1 SGHRS, CDR2 YFSETQ. Trimming took 5 bases from V and 0 from J, leaving 8 bases between them. Here the CDR3 reads CASSPGNQETQYF. The CDR3, as DNA: TGCGCCAGCAGTCCAGGGAACCAAGAGACCCAGTACTTC.

This clone came up a few times. This sequence joins TRBV5-1 and TRBJ1-1; the match to TRBD1 covers 9 bases. CDR3 length: 17 amino acids. Germline CDR1 reads SGHRS; CDR2 reads YFSETQ. V lost 2 bases to trimming and J lost 0 bases; unmatched junction nucleotides: 8. CDR3: CASSLPETGGMNTEAFF. CDR3 bases: TGCGCCAGCAGCTTACCCGAGACAGGGGGAATGAACACTGAAGCTTTCTTT.